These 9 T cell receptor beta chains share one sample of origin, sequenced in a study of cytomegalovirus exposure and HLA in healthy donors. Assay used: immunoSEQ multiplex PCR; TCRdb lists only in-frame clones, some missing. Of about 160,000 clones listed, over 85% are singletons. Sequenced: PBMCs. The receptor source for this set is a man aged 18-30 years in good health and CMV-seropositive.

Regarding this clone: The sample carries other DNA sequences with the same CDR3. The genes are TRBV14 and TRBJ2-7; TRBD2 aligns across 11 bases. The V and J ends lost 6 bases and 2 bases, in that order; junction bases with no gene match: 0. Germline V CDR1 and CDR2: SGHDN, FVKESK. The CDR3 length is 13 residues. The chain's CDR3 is CASRLAGAYEQYF. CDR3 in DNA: TGTGCCAGCAGACTAGCGGGAGCCTACGAGCAGTACTTC.

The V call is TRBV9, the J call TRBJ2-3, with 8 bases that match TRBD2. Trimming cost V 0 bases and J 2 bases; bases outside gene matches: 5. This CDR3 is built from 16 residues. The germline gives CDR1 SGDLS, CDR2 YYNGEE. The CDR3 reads CASSVAISGITDTQYF. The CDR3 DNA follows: TGTGCCAGCAGCGTAGCTATTAGCGGGATCACAGATACGCAGTATTTT.

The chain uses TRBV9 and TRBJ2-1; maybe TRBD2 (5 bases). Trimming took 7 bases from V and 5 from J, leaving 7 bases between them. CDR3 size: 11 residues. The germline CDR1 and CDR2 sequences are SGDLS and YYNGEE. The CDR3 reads CASGLNNEQFF. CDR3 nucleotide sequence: TGTGCCAGCGGACTGAACAATGAGCAGTTCTTC. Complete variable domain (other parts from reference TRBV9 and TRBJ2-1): DSGVTQTPKHLITATGQRVTLRCSPRSGDLSVYWYQQSLDQGLQFLIQYYNGEERAKGNILERFSAQQFPDLHSELNLSSLELGDSALYFCASGLNNEQFFGPGTRLTVL.

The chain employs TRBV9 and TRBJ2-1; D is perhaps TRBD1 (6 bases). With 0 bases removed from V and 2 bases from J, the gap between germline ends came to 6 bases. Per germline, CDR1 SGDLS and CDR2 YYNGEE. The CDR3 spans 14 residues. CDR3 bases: TGTGCCAGCAGCGTAGGGACAGCCTACAATGAGCAGTTCTTC. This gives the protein CASSVGTAYNEQFF.

This CDR3 reads CASSLAGVETDTQYF. Written as DNA, the CDR3 is TGTGCCAGCAGTTTAGCGGGAGTGGAAACAGATACGCAGTATTTT. The chain recombines TRBV28 with TRBJ2-3; 7 nucleotides match TRBD2. Germline CDR1 MDHEN, CDR2 SYDVKM. The CDR3 runs 15 residues. Trimming took 2 bases from V and 3 from J; bases not matched to a gene: 5.

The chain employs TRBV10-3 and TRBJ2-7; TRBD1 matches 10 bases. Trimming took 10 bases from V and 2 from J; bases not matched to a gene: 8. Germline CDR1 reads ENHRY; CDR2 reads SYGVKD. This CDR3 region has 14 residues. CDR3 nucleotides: TGTGCCACGCTCCCGGGACAGGGGACCTACGAGCAGTACTTC. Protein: CATLPGQGTYEQYF.

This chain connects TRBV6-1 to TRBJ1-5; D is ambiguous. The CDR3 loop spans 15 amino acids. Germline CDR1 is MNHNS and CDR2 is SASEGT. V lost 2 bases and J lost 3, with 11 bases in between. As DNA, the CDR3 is TGTGCCAGCAGTGAATACGGGGTCTCCAATCAGCCCCAGCATTTT. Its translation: CASSEYGVSNQPQHF.

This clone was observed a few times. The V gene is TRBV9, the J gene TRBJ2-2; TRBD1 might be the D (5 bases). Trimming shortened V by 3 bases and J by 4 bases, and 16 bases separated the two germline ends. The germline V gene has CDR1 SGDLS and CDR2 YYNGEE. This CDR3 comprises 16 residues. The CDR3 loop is CASSGPKTDSTGELFF. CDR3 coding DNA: TGTGCCAGCAGCGGTCCCAAGACAGATTCCACCGGGGAGCTGTTTTTT.

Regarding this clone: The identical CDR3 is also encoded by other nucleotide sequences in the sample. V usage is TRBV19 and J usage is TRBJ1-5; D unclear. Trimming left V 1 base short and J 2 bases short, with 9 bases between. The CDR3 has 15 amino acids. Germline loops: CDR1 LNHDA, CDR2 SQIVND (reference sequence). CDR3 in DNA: TGTGCCAGTAGTATAGGGACGAGGGGCAATCAGCCCCAGCATTTT. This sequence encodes CASSIGTRGNQPQHF.